These 8 T cell receptor beta chains share one sample of origin, sequenced in a study of T cell changes during pregnancy in multiple sclerosis. TCRdb's copy holds only in-frame clones and misses some; the assay was immunoSEQ multiplex PCR. The sample yields about 40,000 clones, around 90% seen once. The input for sequencing was CD4+ T cells from peripheral blood mononuclear cells, taken in the third trimester of pregnancy. All receptors derive from a female donor in good health, enrolled as a control in a pregnancy study.

This chain uses TRBV18 with TRBJ2-5, with D perhaps TRBD2 (7 bases). CDR3 length: 14 amino acids. Trimming stripped 2 bases from V and 5 bases from J, with 12 bases between. Germline V CDR1 and CDR2: KGHSH, LQKENI. The CDR3 sequence is CASSPTRGGETQYF. CDR3 coding DNA: TGTGCCAGCTCACCAACCAGGGGAGGGGAGACCCAGTACTTC.

The J gene is TRBJ2-2, the V gene TRBV23-1, with 8 bases matching TRBD2. TRBV23-1 is an ORF, and what it does is uncertain. J was trimmed by 4 bases and V by 2 bases; bases with no gene match: 3. This CDR3 comprises 15 residues. CDR3 bases: TGCGCCAGCAGTCAAACGGGAGGGACCACCGGGGAGCTGTTTTTT. Amino acid sequence: CASSQTGGTTGELFF.

This clone was observed a few times. The chain employs TRBV19 and TRBJ1-5; weak D call: TRBD1 (5 bases). The CDR3 runs to 13 residues. Germline loops: CDR1 LNHDA, CDR2 SQIVND (reference sequence). V lost 9 bases, J lost 5 bases, and 14 bases lay in between. The CDR3 nucleotides are TGTGCCAGCTCCCAGGGCCTCCATCAGCCCCAGCATTTT. Amino acid sequence: CASSQGLHQPQHF.

The chain employs TRBV7-2 and TRBJ2-7; TRBD2 is a possible D gene (5 bases). The CDR3 is 14 residues long. V was trimmed by 8 bases and J by 2 bases, leaving 16 bases between them. The germline V gene encodes CDR1 SGHTA and CDR2 FQGNSA. The CDR3 DNA reads TGTGCCAGCTCGCCCAGCGGAGGACCCTACGAGCAGTACTTC. Residues: CASSPSGGPYEQYF.

This rearrangement joins TRBV6-5 to TRBJ2-7; 7 bases are shared with TRBD1. CDR3 length equals 13 residues. Germline V gene sequence: CDR1 MNHEY, CDR2 SVGAGI. Losses at the gene ends were 6 bases for V and 4 bases for J; bases not matched to a gene: 6. Here the CDR3 reads CASSRQGPYEQYF. CDR3 in DNA: TGTGCCAGCAGCCGACAGGGACCTTACGAGCAGTACTTC.

V and J are TRBV27 and TRBJ2-1, with TRBD1 as a possible D gene (6 bases). Germline CDR1 reads MNHEY; CDR2 reads SMNVEV (reference sequence). The CDR3 length is 13 residues. The germline V and J ends were trimmed by 5 bases and 5 bases, with 10 bases remaining between them. This CDR3 is CASSHRDNNEQFF. CDR3 in DNA: TGTGCCAGCAGTCACCGGGACAACAATGAGCAGTTCTTC.

J is TRBJ2-5 and V is TRBV27; D possibly corresponds to TRBD2 (7 bases). Looked up from germline, CDR1 is MNHEY and CDR2 is SMNVEV (reference sequence). Trimming removed 2 bases at V and 4 bases at J, with 26 bases between. This CDR3 is 19 amino acids long. Written as DNA, the CDR3 is TGTGCCAGCAGTTTAAGGGGGGGGTACCAGAATGGAGGAGGAGAGACCCAGTACTTC. As protein: CASSLRGGYQNGGGETQYF.

V is TRBV18 and J is TRBJ1-6, with TRBD1 identical over 8 bases. Germline assignment: CDR1 KGHSH and CDR2 LQKENI. The CDR3 covers 16 residues. The V segment lost 2 bases and the J segment 8 bases; nucleotides outside the gene matches: 8. DNA for the CDR3: TGTGCCAGCTCACCATCGCAGGGGGCACTAGATTCACCCCTCCACTTT. It yields the protein CASSPSQGALDSPLHF.